This T cell receptor beta chain stems from a study of shared clonotypes between healthy human individuals. As for the study in general: Every donor yielded three CD4 naive, three CD4 memory, two CD8 naive and one CD8 memory plate. Study-wide points: In a few donors, roughly 5.2% of naive CD4 clonotypes appeared in common. Generally, naive subsets (rather than memory subsets) showed larger estimated richness.

The germline V gene has CDR1 SEHNR and CDR2 FQNEAQ (reference sequence). The CDR3 covers 13 residues. V shed 5 bases and J shed 6 bases, with 14 bases lying between them. In regard to this clone: Antigen specificity is unknown.

The data were produced by immunoSEQ multiplex PCR, yet TCRdb's version contains in-frame clones alone and is incomplete. The sample has some 2,100,000 clones, approximately 94% seen once. CD8 cells classed as naive were CD45RO-negative and positively selected for CCR7, excluding terminally differentiated effector memory CD45RA+ cells. This rearrangement joins TRBV7-9 to TRBJ2-7, with a tentative D call TRBD2 (5 bases). This TCR was sampled from a man between 18 and 29 years old in good health. Some clones in this sample may be carry-over from other donors' samples. The source material was naive CD8+ T cells from PBMCs. CDR3 loop: CASSPRTVIEQYF. The CDR3 DNA is TGTGCCAGCAGCCCCCGGACTGTTATCGAGCAGTACTTC.